In its sample, the clone carrying this TCR beta chain was seen many times. The sample comes from a study of T cells after posttransplantation cyclophosphamide. The data were produced by immunoSEQ multiplex PCR, yet TCRdb's version contains in-frame clones alone and is incomplete. Listed here are about 15,000 clones without any singletons, the top ten holding around 23%. CDR3 length equals 14 residues. The germline gives CDR1 SGHAT, CDR2 FQNNGV. V shed 7 bases and J shed 7 bases, with 17 bases lying between them. Treatment was busulfan-fludarabine conditioning, a marrow graft, and cyclophosphamide on days +3 and +4.

The chain recombines TRBV11-2 with TRBJ2-1; D is ambiguous. The origin of this receptor is a female patient in her thirties or forties who received an allogeneic stem cell transplant from a related donor, was CMV-positive, and had no GVHD. The graft donor may have contributed some T cells. This specimen consisted of PBMCs, obtained about 1,000 days after allogeneic stem cell transplant with posttransplant cyclophosphamide. CDR3 amino acids: CASTQGRVGNEQFF. Here the CDR3 DNA reads TGTGCCAGCACCCAAGGTCGGGTAGGAAATGAGCAGTTCTTC.